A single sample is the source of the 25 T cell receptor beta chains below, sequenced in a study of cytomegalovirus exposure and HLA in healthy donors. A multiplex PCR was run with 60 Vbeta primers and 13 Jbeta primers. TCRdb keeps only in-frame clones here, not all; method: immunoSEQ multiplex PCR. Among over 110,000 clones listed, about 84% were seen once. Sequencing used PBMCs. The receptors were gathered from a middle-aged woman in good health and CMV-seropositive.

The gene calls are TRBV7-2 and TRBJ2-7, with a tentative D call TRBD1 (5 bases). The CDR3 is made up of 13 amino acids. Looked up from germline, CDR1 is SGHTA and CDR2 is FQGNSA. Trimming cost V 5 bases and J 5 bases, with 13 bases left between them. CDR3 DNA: TGTGCCAGCAGCCCACAGGTCGACGACGAGCAGTACTTC. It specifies CASSPQVDDEQYF.

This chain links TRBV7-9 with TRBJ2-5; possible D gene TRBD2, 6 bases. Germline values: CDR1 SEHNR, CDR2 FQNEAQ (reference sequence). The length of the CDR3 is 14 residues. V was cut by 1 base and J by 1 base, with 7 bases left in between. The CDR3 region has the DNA TGTGCCAGCAGCTTAGTAGCGGCCCAAGAGACCCAGTACTTC. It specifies CASSLVAAQETQYF.

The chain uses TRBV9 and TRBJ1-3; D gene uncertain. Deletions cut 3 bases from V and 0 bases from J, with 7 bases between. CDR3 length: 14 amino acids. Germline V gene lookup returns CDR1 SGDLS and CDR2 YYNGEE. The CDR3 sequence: CASSGGNSGNTIYF. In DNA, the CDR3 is TGTGCCAGCAGCGGAGGTAACTCTGGAAACACCATATATTTT.

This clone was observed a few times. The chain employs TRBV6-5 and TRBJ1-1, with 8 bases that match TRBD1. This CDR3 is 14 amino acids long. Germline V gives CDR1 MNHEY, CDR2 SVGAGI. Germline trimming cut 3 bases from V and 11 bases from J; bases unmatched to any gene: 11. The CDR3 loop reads CASSYSLGQGRAFF. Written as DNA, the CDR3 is TGTGCCAGCAGTTATAGTTTAGGACAGGGACGGGCTTTCTTT.

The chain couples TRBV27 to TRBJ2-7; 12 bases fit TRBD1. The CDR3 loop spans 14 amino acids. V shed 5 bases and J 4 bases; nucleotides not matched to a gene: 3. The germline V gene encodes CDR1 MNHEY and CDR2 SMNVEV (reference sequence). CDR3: CASSRDRGLYEQYF. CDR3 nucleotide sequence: TGTGCCAGCAGTCGGGACAGGGGGCTATACGAGCAGTACTTC.

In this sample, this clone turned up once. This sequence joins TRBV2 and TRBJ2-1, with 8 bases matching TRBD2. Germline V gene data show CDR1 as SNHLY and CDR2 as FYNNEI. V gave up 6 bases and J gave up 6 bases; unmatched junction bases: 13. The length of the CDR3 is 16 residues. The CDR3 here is CASREPGTRSSNEQFF. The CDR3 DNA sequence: TGTGCCAGCAGGGAGCCCGGGACTAGGAGCAGCAATGAGCAGTTCTTC.

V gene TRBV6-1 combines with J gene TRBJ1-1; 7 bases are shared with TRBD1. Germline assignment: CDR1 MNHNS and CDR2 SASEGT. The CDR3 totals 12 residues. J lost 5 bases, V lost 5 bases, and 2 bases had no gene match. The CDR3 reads CASSHRGTEAFF. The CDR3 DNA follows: TGTGCCAGCAGTCACAGGGGAACTGAAGCTTTCTTT.

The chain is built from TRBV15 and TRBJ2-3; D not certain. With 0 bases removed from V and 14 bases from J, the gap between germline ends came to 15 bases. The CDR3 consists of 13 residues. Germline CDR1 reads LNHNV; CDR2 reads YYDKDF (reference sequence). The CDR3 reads CATSRDPGQLRYF. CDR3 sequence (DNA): TGTGCCACCAGCAGAGATCCTGGCCAGTTAAGGTATTTT.

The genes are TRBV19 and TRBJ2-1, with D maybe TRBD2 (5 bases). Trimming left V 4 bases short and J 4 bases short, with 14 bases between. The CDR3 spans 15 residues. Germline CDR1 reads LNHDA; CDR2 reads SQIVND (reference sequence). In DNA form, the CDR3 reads TGTGCCAGTAGTACCCCCCTAGGCGGGTACAATGAGCAGTTCTTC. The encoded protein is CASSTPLGGYNEQFF.

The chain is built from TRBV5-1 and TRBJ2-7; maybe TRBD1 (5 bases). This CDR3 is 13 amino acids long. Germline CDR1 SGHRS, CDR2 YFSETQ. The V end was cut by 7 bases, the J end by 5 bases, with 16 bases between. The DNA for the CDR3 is TGCGCCAGCCAGCCCCAGGGATTTAACGAGCAGTACTTC. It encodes CASQPQGFNEQYF.

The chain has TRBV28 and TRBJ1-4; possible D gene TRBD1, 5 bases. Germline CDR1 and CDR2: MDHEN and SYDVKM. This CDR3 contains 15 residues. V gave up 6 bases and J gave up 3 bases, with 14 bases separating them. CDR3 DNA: TGTGCCAGCAGCCGACGCAGGGTAGCTAATGAAAAACTGTTTTTT. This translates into CASSRRRVANEKLFF.

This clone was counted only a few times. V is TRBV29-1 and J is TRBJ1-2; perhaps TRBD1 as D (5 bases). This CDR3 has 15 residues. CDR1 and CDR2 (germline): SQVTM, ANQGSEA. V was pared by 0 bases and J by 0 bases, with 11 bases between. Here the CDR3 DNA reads TGCAGCGTTGAAGATCGGGGGGAAGCTAACTATGGCTACACCTTC. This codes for CSVEDRGEANYGYTF. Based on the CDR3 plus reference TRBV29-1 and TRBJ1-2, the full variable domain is SAVISQKPSRDICQRGTSLTIQCQVDSQVTMMFWYRQQPGQSLTLIATANQGSEATYESGFVIDKFPISRPNLTFSTLTVSNMSPEDSSIYLCSVEDRGEANYGYTFGSGTRLTVV.

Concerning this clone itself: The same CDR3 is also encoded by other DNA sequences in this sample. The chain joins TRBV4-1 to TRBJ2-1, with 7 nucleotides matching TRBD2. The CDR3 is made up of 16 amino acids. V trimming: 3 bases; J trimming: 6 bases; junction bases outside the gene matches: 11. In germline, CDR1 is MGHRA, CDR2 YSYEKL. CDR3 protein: CASSQYGGGPLNEQFF. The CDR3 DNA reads TGCGCCAGCAGCCAGTACGGGGGAGGGCCTCTCAATGAGCAGTTCTTC.

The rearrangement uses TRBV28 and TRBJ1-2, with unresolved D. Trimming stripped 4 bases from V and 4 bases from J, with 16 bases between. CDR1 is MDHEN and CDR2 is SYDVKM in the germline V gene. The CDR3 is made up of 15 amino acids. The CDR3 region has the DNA TGTGCCAGCAGTTCATACCGGCAGGCCGTCTATGGCTACACCTTC. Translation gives CASSSYRQAVYGYTF.

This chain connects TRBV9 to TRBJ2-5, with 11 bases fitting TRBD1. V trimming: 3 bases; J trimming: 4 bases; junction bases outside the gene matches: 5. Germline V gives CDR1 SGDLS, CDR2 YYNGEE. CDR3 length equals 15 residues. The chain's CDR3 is CASSAAGQGVETQYF. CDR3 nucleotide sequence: TGTGCCAGCAGCGCGGCGGGACAGGGGGTAGAGACCCAGTACTTC.

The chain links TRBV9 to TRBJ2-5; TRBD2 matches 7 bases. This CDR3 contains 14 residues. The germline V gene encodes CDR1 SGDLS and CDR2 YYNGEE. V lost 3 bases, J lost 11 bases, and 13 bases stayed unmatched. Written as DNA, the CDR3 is TGTGCCAGCAGCGACCCCCGGGAAGGGCGGGAGCAGTACTTC. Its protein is CASSDPREGREQYF.

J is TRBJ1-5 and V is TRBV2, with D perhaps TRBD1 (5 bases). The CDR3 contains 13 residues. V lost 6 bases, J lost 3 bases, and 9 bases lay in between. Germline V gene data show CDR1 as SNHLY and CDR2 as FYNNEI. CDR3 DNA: TGTGCCAGCAGACAGGAGCACAATCAGCCCCAGCATTTT. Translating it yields CASRQEHNQPQHF.

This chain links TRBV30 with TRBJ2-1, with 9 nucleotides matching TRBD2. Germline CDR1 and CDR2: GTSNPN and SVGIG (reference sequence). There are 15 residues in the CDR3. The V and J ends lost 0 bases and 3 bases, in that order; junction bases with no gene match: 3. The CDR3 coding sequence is TGTGCCTGGAGTGTACGACTAGCGGACTACAATGAGCAGTTCTTC. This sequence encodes CAWSVRLADYNEQFF.

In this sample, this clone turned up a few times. In nucleotides, the CDR3 is TGTGCCAGCAGCACAGGACAGTCTACGTCTGGGGCCAACGTCCTGACTTTC. It is translated as CASSTGQSTSGANVLTF. The chain combines TRBV5-5 with TRBJ2-6; maybe TRBD1 (6 bases). The CDR3 totals 17 residues. Germline CDR1 SGHKS, CDR2 YYEKEE (reference sequence). V was cut by 4 bases and J by 1 base, with 15 bases left in between.

DNA for the CDR3: TGTGCCAGCCGCCCGATGCCGGGAGGGCCTGGAAATGAGCAGTTCTTC. It translates to CASRPMPGGPGNEQFF. V gene TRBV7-6 combines with J gene TRBJ2-1; 8 positions match TRBD2. The length of the CDR3 is 16 residues. CDR1 and CDR2 (germline): SGHVS, FNYEAQ. The V segment lost 8 bases and the J segment 7 bases; nucleotides outside the gene matches: 16.

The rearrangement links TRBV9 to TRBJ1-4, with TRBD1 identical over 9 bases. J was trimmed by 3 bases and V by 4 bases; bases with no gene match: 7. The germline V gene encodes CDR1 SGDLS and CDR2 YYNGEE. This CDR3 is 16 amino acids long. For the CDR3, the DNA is TGTGCCAGCAGCACCCGACAGGGGGATTCTAATGAAAAACTGTTTTTT. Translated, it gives CASSTRQGDSNEKLFF.

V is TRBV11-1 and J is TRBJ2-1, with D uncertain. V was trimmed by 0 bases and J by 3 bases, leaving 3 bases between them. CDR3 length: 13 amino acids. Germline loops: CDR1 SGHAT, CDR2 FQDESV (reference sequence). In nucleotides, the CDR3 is TGTGCCAGCAGCTTAGCCATCTACAATGAGCAGTTCTTC. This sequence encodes CASSLAIYNEQFF.

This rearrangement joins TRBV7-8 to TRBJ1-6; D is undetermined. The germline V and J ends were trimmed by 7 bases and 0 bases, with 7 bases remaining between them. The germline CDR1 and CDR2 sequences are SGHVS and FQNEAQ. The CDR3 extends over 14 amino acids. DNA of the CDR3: TGTGCCAGCACCCTGAGCTCCTATAATTCACCCCTCCACTTT. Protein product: CASTLSSYNSPLHF.

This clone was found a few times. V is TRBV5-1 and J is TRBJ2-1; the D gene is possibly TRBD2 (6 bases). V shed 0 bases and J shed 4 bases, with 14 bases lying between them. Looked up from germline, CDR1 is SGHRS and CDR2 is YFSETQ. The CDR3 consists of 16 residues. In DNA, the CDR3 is TGCGCCAGCAGCTTGGGGGCTAGCGACGGATACAATGAGCAGTTCTTC. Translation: CASSLGASDGYNEQFF. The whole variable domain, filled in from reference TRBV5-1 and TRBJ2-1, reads KAGVTQTPRYLIKTRGQQVTLSCSPISGHRSVSWYQQTPGQGLQFLFEYFSETQRNKGNFPGRFSGRQFSNSRSEMNVSTLELGDSALYLCASSLGASDGYNEQFFGPGTRLTVL.

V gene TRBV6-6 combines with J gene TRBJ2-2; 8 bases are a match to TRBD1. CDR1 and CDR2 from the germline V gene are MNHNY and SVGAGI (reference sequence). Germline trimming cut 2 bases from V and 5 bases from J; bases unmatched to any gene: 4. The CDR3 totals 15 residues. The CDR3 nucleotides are TGTGCCAGCAGTTACGGGCAGGGGGCTACCGGGGAGCTGTTTTTT. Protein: CASSYGQGATGELFF.